This T cell receptor (beta chain) was captured by sequencing in a study of blood T cell repertoires in COVID-19. For the study at large: T cells, B-cell-depleted T cells, or PBMCs provided the cDNA or gDNA that served as material.

Per the original methods: Nucleated cell counts were estimated from reference gene primer amplification. Libraries were prepared by immunoSEQ multiplex PCR; TCRdb keeps only in-frame clonotypes and omits some of them. That table gives V, J and clone size, and the DNA gave D and trimming. The repertoire has 130,000 or so clones, around 88% of them found once; the top ten carry 1.5% to 1.7%. As to this clone: Germline and junction disagree at one end, which may indicate a read error.

CDR3 length: 14 residues. Germline CDR1 MNHEY, CDR2 SMNVEV (reference sequence). This clonotype was obtained from a woman in her sixties or seventies with acute or convalescent COVID-19. The sample was peripheral blood. The V and J genes are TRBV27 and TRBJ2-7, with 9 bases lining up with TRBD1. CDR3 in amino acids: CASSSLGQGREETF. The DNA of the CDR3 is TGTGCCAGCAGTTCCTTGGGACAGGGACGCGAGGAAACTTTC.